The 5 T cell receptor beta chains below all came from one sample that was sequenced in a study of blood T cells in healthy people across ages. It was with a sample-barcoded 5' primer and a J-beta primer mix that a second PCR of about 6 to 11 cycles was run. TCRdb ran MiXCR on the 5' RACE reads and lists one entry per CDR3 protein. The sample shows around 1,000,000 distinct CDR3 sequences, around two fifths of them seen only once. The material sequenced was blood. The origin of the receptors is a man aged 18 to 35 in good health.

The chain couples TRBV20-1 to TRBJ2-1; a weak D match, TRBD2 (6 bases). Germline V CDR1 and CDR2: DFQATT, SNEGSKA (reference sequence). The V and J ends lost 3 bases and 4 bases respectively, with 16 bases between them. The CDR3 has 15 amino acids. CDR3 protein: CSARSSGQIYNEQFF. CDR3 bases: TGCAGTGCTAGGTCAAGCGGGCAAATATACAATGAGCAGTTCTTC.

This clonotype turned up a few times. The rearrangement joins TRBV27 to TRBJ2-7; 8 bases line up with TRBD2. This CDR3 comprises 12 residues. Germline values: CDR1 MNHEY, CDR2 SMNVEV (reference sequence). V lost 8 bases and J lost 7; bases outside the gene matches: 7. CDR3: CASEGRGGEQYF. Written as DNA, the CDR3 is TGTGCCAGCGAGGGACGGGGGGGAGAGCAGTACTTC.

The chain uses TRBV6-2 or TRBV6-3 and TRBJ2-7, with D perhaps assigned TRBD1 or TRBD2 (5 bases each). Germline V gene lookup returns CDR1 MNHEY and CDR2 SVGEGT. This CDR3 region has 13 residues. V lost 7 bases to trimming and J lost 12 bases, with 22 bases between them. The CDR3 DNA sequence: TGTGCCAGCACCACCGGGGCGTCGGAGACCCTGTACTTC. This encodes CASTTGASETLYF.

V and J are TRBV10-3 and TRBJ2-4; 7 bases agree with TRBD2. V dropped 0 bases and J dropped 6; count of bases not matched to a gene: 2. Germline-derived CDR1 and CDR2 are ENHRY and SYGVKD. This CDR3 is built from 14 residues. The CDR3 coding sequence is TGTGCCATCAGTGAGTCGACTAGCTTAAACATTCAGTACTTC. Translating gives CAISESTSLNIQYF.

This clonotype was seen at least ten times. V usage is TRBV3-1 and J usage is TRBJ2-3; D remains unclear. V dropped 1 base and J dropped 5 bases, with 7 bases sitting between them. CDR3 size: 13 residues. Per germline, CDR1 LGHDT and CDR2 YNNKEL (reference sequence). The CDR3 sequence is CASSQGSGDTQYF. The CDR3 DNA reads as TGTGCCAGCAGCCAAGGGTCGGGAGATACGCAGTATTTT.